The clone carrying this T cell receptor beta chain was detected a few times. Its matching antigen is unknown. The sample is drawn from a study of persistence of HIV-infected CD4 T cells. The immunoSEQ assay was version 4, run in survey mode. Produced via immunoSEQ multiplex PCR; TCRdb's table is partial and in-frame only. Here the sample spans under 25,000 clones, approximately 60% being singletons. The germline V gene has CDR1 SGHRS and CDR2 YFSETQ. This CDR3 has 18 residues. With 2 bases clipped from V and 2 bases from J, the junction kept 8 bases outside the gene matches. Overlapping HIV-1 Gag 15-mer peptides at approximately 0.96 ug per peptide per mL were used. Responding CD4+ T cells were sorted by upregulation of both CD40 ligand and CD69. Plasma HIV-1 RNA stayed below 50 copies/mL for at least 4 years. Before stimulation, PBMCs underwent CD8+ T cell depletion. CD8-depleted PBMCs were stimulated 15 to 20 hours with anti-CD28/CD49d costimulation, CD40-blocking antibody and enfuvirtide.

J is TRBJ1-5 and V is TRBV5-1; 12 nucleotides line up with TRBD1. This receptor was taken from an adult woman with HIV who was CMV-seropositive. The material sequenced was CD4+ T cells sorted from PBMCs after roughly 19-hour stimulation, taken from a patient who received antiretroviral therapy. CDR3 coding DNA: TGCGCCAGCAGCTTACAACCGGGACAGGGGGCTGGCAATCAGCCCCAGCATTTT. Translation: CASSLQPGQGAGNQPQHF.